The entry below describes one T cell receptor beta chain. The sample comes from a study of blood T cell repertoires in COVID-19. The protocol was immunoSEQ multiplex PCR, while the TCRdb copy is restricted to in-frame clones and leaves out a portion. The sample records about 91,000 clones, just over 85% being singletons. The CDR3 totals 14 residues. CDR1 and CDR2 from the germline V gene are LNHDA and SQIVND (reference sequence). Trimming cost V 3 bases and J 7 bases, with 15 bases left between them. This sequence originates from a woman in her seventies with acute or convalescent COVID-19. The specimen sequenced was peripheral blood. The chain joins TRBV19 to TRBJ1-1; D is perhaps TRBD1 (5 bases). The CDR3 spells CASSMFGGDGEAFF. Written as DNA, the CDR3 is TGTGCCAGTAGTATGTTTGGAGGGGACGGTGAAGCTTTCTTT.